This is a list of T cell receptor beta chains from one sample in a study of Ad26.COV2.S vaccination and SARS-CoV-2 variants. Measured with immunoSEQ multiplex PCR; TCRdb has only the in-frame clones, and not every one. The sample carries 380,000 or so clones, around four fifths recorded once. Source: peripheral blood, taken in a trial of Ad26.COV2.S vaccine versus placebo. These receptors came from a person aged 18-60 years who received the Ad26.COV2.S COVID-19 vaccine or a placebo. CDR3s include the opening cysteine and the closing phenylalanine or tryptophan. The D gene is left open where the match is weak. Size is stated for part of the rows, as once, few or many counts, or as a class when the clone is expanded.

D gene: .; J gene: TRBJ2-3; V gene: TRBV19; clone size: .; CDR3 protein: CASSFSTDTQYF; CDR3 DNA: TGTGCCAGTAGTTTTAGTACAGATACGCAGTATTTT
D gene: .; J gene: TRBJ1-5; V gene: TRBV19; clone size: .; CDR3 protein: CASSIEGDGNQPQHF; CDR3 DNA: TGTGCCAGTAGTATCGAGGGGGACGGCAATCAGCCCCAGCATTTT
D gene: .; J gene: TRBJ2-4; V gene: TRBV28; clone size: .; CDR3 protein: CASSFTGSGPLAKNIQYF; CDR3 DNA: TGTGCCAGCAGTTTCACGGGATCGGGTCCCTTAGCCAAAAACATTCAGTACTTC
D gene: TRBD2; J gene: TRBJ2-5; V gene: TRBV4-1; clone size: .; CDR3 protein: CASSQGPAGLQETQYF; CDR3 DNA: TGCGCCAGCAGCCAAGGGCCAGCGGGGTTACAAGAGACCCAGTACTTC
D gene: .; J gene: TRBJ2-3; V gene: TRBV18; clone size: once; CDR3 protein: CASSPVGSRTDTQYF; CDR3 DNA: TGTGCCAGCTCCCCGGTCGGGTCTCGCACAGATACGCAGTATTTT
D gene: .; J gene: TRBJ1-5; V gene: TRBV18; clone size: .; CDR3 protein: CASSPDQGGGQPQHF; CDR3 DNA: TGTGCCAGCTCACCCGATCAGGGCGGGGGTCAGCCCCAGCATTTT
D gene: .; J gene: TRBJ2-1; V gene: TRBV6-4; clone size: many; CDR3 protein: CASSEEGSSAGMGHEQFF; CDR3 DNA: TGTGCCAGCAGTGAGGAGGGGAGTAGCGCCGGAATGGGTCATGAGCAGTTCTTC
D gene: .; J gene: TRBJ2-7; V gene: TRBV5-6; clone size: .; CDR3 protein: CASSPWTTRPYEQYF; CDR3 DNA: TGTGCCAGCAGCCCCTGGACTACCCGGCCCTACGAGCAGTACTTC
D gene: .; J gene: TRBJ1-3; V gene: TRBV18; clone size: .; CDR3 protein: CASSPSGVYGNTIYF; CDR3 DNA: TGTGCCAGCTCACCGTCAGGGGTATATGGAAACACCATATATTTT
D gene: .; J gene: TRBJ2-7; V gene: TRBV2; clone size: .; CDR3 protein: CASRGQGAYEQYF; CDR3 DNA: TGTGCCAGCAGGGGTCAAGGGGCCTACGAGCAGTACTTC
D gene: TRBD1; J gene: TRBJ1-4; V gene: TRBV2; clone size: .; CDR3 protein: CASSGQGGPEKLFF; CDR3 DNA: TGTGCCAGCAGTGGACAGGGGGGGCCTGAAAAACTGTTTTTT
D gene: .; J gene: TRBJ1-2; V gene: TRBV5-5; clone size: few; CDR3 protein: CASSPIGAGLYTF; CDR3 DNA: TGTGCCAGCAGCCCTATAGGGGCAGGACTCTACACCTTC
D gene: .; J gene: TRBJ2-5; V gene: TRBV6-5; clone size: .; CDR3 protein: CASSLSELQETQYF; CDR3 DNA: TGTGCCAGCAGCTTATCCGAGCTCCAAGAGACCCAGTACTTC
D gene: .; J gene: TRBJ2-2; V gene: TRBV5-1; clone size: .; CDR3 protein: CASSSSLNTGELFF; CDR3 DNA: TGCGCCAGCAGCTCCAGCCTCAACACCGGGGAGCTGTTTTTT
D gene: TRBD2; J gene: TRBJ2-1; V gene: TRBV7-9; clone size: .; CDR3 protein: CASSFEGAGTYNEQFF; CDR3 DNA: TGTGCCAGCAGCTTTGAGGGAGCGGGGACCTACAATGAGCAGTTCTTC
D gene: TRBD1; J gene: TRBJ1-5; V gene: TRBV7-9; clone size: .; CDR3 protein: CASSFGQGGNQPQHF; CDR3 DNA: TGTGCCAGCAGCTTCGGACAGGGGGGTAATCAGCCCCAGCATTTT
D gene: TRBD1; J gene: TRBJ1-6; V gene: TRBV4-1; clone size: .; CDR3 protein: CASSHQRGPNSPLHF; CDR3 DNA: TGCGCCAGCAGCCATCAGAGGGGGCCGAATTCACCCCTCCACTTT
D gene: .; J gene: TRBJ2-6; V gene: TRBV10-1; clone size: .; CDR3 protein: CASSEGGTGANVLTF; CDR3 DNA: TGCGCCAGCAGTGAGGGAGGGACTGGGGCCAACGTCCTGACTTTC
D gene: .; J gene: TRBJ1-2; V gene: TRBV6-2/TRBV6-3; clone size: .; CDR3 protein: CASTPRGVSIYGYTF; CDR3 DNA: TGTGCCAGCACCCCCCGGGGTGTCTCGATCTATGGCTACACCTTC
D gene: .; J gene: TRBJ2-7; V gene: TRBV4-1; clone size: once; CDR3 protein: CASSQDSGRTAYEQYF; CDR3 DNA: TGCGCCAGCAGCCAAGATTCAGGGAGGACCGCCTACGAGCAGTACTTC
D gene: .; J gene: TRBJ1-1; V gene: TRBV9; clone size: .; CDR3 protein: CASSVGPEMNTEAFF; CDR3 DNA: TGTGCCAGCAGCGTAGGACCAGAGATGAACACTGAAGCTTTCTTT
D gene: .; J gene: TRBJ2-7; V gene: TRBV19; clone size: .; CDR3 protein: CASSIDDTAYEQYF; CDR3 DNA: TGTGCCAGTAGTATAGATGACACCGCCTACGAGCAGTACTTC
D gene: .; J gene: TRBJ2-7; V gene: TRBV7-2; clone size: .; CDR3 protein: CASSLEQWVYEQYF; CDR3 DNA: TGTGCCAGCAGCTTAGAACAGTGGGTCTACGAGCAGTACTTC
D gene: .; J gene: TRBJ1-1; V gene: TRBV24-1; clone size: .; CDR3 protein: CDPGYARDTEAFF; CDR3 DNA: TGTGACCCGGGATATGCGAGGGACACTGAAGCTTTCTTT
D gene: TRBD2; J gene: TRBJ2-3; V gene: TRBV5-1; clone size: .; CDR3 protein: CASSYRLAGGGTDTQYF; CDR3 DNA: TGCGCCAGCAGCTACCGACTAGCGGGGGGAGGCACAGATACGCAGTATTTT
D gene: .; J gene: TRBJ1-6; V gene: TRBV11-2; clone size: .; CDR3 protein: CASSPRVADSPLHF; CDR3 DNA: TGTGCCAGCAGCCCTAGGGTGGCGGATTCACCCCTCCACTTT
D gene: .; J gene: TRBJ1-1; V gene: TRBV6-6; clone size: .; CDR3 protein: CASTRYRVNTEAFF; CDR3 DNA: TGTGCCAGCACTCGATATAGGGTAAACACTGAAGCTTTCTTT
D gene: .; J gene: TRBJ2-7; V gene: TRBV24-1; clone size: once; CDR3 protein: CATSPHGSYSSYEQYF; CDR3 DNA: TGTGCCACCAGTCCCCATGGGTCGTACAGCTCCTACGAGCAGTACTTC
D gene: .; J gene: TRBJ2-7; V gene: TRBV5-1; clone size: once; CDR3 protein: CASSATDSYEQYF; CDR3 DNA: TGCGCCAGCAGCGCCACCGACTCCTACGAGCAGTACTTC
D gene: .; J gene: TRBJ2-7; V gene: TRBV12-3/TRBV12-4; clone size: .; CDR3 protein: CASSLVGSYEQYF; CDR3 DNA: TGTGCCAGCAGTTTAGTCGGGTCCTACGAGCAGTACTTC
D gene: .; J gene: TRBJ2-7; V gene: TRBV9; clone size: once; CDR3 protein: CASSVESRPGAYEQYF; CDR3 DNA: TGTGCCAGCAGCGTAGAATCTAGGCCTGGCGCCTACGAGCAGTACTTC
D gene: .; J gene: TRBJ1-1; V gene: TRBV7-6; clone size: .; CDR3 protein: CASSLRRNTEAFF; CDR3 DNA: TGTGCCAGCAGCTTACGACGGAACACTGAAGCTTTCTTT
D gene: TRBD2; J gene: TRBJ2-5; V gene: TRBV9; clone size: .; CDR3 protein: CASSPGLEVTQYF; CDR3 DNA: TGTGCCAGCAGCCCAGGACTAGAGGTGACCCAGTACTTC
D gene: TRBD1; J gene: TRBJ2-3; V gene: TRBV23-1; clone size: .; CDR3 protein: CASSPAPDRGLTDTQYF; CDR3 DNA: TGCGCCAGCAGCCCCGCCCCGGACAGGGGGCTGACAGATACGCAGTATTTT
D gene: .; J gene: TRBJ1-1; V gene: TRBV5-1; clone size: .; CDR3 protein: CASSLGPDSYEAFF; CDR3 DNA: TGCGCCAGCAGCTTGGGGCCGGACAGCTATGAAGCTTTCTTT
D gene: .; J gene: TRBJ1-5; V gene: TRBV7-9; clone size: few; CDR3 protein: CASSLSGLQPQHF; CDR3 DNA: TGTGCCAGCAGCTTATCAGGGCTCCAGCCCCAGCATTTT
D gene: TRBD1; J gene: TRBJ1-2; V gene: TRBV9; clone size: .; CDR3 protein: CASSALTGTADGYTF; CDR3 DNA: TGTGCCAGCAGCGCCTTAACCGGGACAGCCGATGGCTACACCTTC
D gene: .; J gene: TRBJ2-5; V gene: TRBV5-1; clone size: .; CDR3 protein: CASSLGLGGAETQYF; CDR3 DNA: TGCGCCAGCAGCTTGGGGTTAGGGGGGGCAGAGACCCAGTACTTC
D gene: .; J gene: TRBJ1-5; V gene: TRBV10-3; clone size: few; CDR3 protein: CAISEAPTGNQPQHF; CDR3 DNA: TGTGCCATCAGTGAGGCCCCTACGGGGAATCAGCCCCAGCATTTT
D gene: TRBD1; J gene: TRBJ1-2; V gene: TRBV7-9; clone size: .; CDR3 protein: CASSLDRGLNNYGYTF; CDR3 DNA: TGTGCCAGCAGCTTAGACAGGGGGCTAAATAACTATGGCTACACCTTC
D gene: .; J gene: TRBJ1-2; V gene: TRBV7-2; clone size: .; CDR3 protein: CASSPYGSGYGYTF; CDR3 DNA: TGTGCCAGCAGCCCTTACGGTTCGGGCTATGGCTACACCTTC
D gene: .; J gene: TRBJ2-1; V gene: TRBV5-1; clone size: .; CDR3 protein: CASRRWEALNEQFF; CDR3 DNA: TGCGCCAGCAGGCGATGGGAGGCCCTCAATGAGCAGTTCTTC
D gene: .; J gene: TRBJ1-2; V gene: TRBV2; clone size: .; CDR3 protein: CASSENKGSGGYTF; CDR3 DNA: TGTGCCAGCAGTGAGAATAAGGGCTCGGGCGGCTACACCTTC
D gene: .; J gene: TRBJ2-7; V gene: TRBV11-2; clone size: .; CDR3 protein: CASKWDRTSYEQYF; CDR3 DNA: TGTGCCAGCAAATGGGACCGAACCTCCTACGAGCAGTACTTC
D gene: .; J gene: TRBJ1-5; V gene: TRBV19; clone size: .; CDR3 protein: CASSIWGSNQPQHF; CDR3 DNA: TGTGCCAGTAGTATTTGGGGGAGCAATCAGCCCCAGCATTTT
D gene: .; J gene: TRBJ2-5; V gene: TRBV18; clone size: .; CDR3 protein: CASSPTKGYQETQYF; CDR3 DNA: TGTGCCAGCTCACCAACCAAGGGGTACCAAGAGACCCAGTACTTC
D gene: .; J gene: TRBJ2-1; V gene: TRBV19; clone size: .; CDR3 protein: CASKTGYGNEQFF; CDR3 DNA: TGTGCCAGCAAAACAGGGTACGGCAATGAGCAGTTCTTC
D gene: .; J gene: TRBJ1-5; V gene: TRBV6-6; clone size: few; CDR3 protein: CASGRPHQPQHF; CDR3 DNA: TGTGCCAGCGGGCGGCCCCATCAGCCCCAGCATTTT
D gene: .; J gene: TRBJ1-2; V gene: TRBV10-3; clone size: .; CDR3 protein: CAISESKVAGRDGYTF; CDR3 DNA: TGTGCCATCAGTGAGTCGAAGGTCGCAGGGAGAGATGGCTACACCTTC